Each of the 30 T cell receptor beta chains below was sequenced from the same sample in a study of vaccination and CD4 T cells after COVID-19. Treatment of the sample: roughly 10-day PBMC culture with coronavirus spike peptide pools or control peptides (ViraFEST assay). Sequencing of DNA taken from cultured CD4+ T cells relied on the Oncomine TCR Beta short-read assay. TCRdb re-analysed the PCR reads in MiXCR, keeping a single row per CDR3 protein. The profile covers about 21,000 distinct CDR3 sequences, with 35% to 40% appearing a single time and around 5% taken by the ten largest. Their specific antigens are unknown. This material consisted of CD4+ T cells from blood, cultured in vitro, taken before SARS-CoV-2 vaccination. All receptors derive from a human donor who had recovered from COVID-19.

The V call is TRBV15, the J call TRBJ1-2; D gene ambiguous. CDR1 and CDR2 (germline): LNHNV, YYDKDF (reference sequence). CDR3 length: 13 amino acids. V was shortened by 5 bases and J by 5 bases, with 12 bases between the two germline ends. The CDR3: CATSSRVGYGYTF. The DNA for the CDR3 is TGTGCCACCAGCTCCCGAGTTGGTTATGGCTACACCTTC.

This clonotype showed up just a few times. The chain uses TRBV6-2 or TRBV6-3 and TRBJ1-5; 7 bases align to TRBD1. CDR1 is MNHEY and CDR2 is SVGEGT in the germline V gene. The length of the CDR3 is 14 residues. V dropped 6 bases and J dropped 3; count of bases not matched to a gene: 5. The CDR3 sequence is CASRGDRINQPQHF. Here the CDR3 DNA reads TGTGCCAGCAGGGGGGACAGAATCAATCAGCCCCAGCATTTT.

This clonotype is medium-sized within its sample. J is TRBJ1-2 and V is TRBV6-5; D gene unclear. Per germline, CDR1 MNHEY and CDR2 SVGAGI. V shed 2 bases and J shed 1 base, with 5 bases lying between them. The CDR3 extends over 13 amino acids. The CDR3 DNA follows: TGTGCCAGCAGTTACGCCAGTAACTATGGCTACACCTTC. It translates to CASSYASNYGYTF.

The sample holds a few counts of this clonotype. The V call is TRBV7-8, the J call TRBJ2-3; 9 bases are shared with TRBD2. The germline V gene encodes CDR1 SGHVS and CDR2 FQNEAQ. J lost 4 bases, V lost 7 bases, and 12 bases had no gene match. CDR3 size: 16 residues. CDR3 sequence reads: CASTPRRLAGSDTQYF. Written as DNA, the CDR3 is TGTGCCAGCACCCCGAGAAGGCTAGCGGGATCAGATACGCAGTATTTT.

The rearrangement uses TRBV20-1 and TRBJ1-6, with 9 nucleotides matching TRBD1. CDR3 length equals 15 residues. V lost 6 bases and J lost 9; bases outside the gene matches: 12. The germline gives CDR1 DFQATT, CDR2 SNEGSKA (reference sequence). The CDR3 sequence: CSAREETGGTSPLHF. DNA for the CDR3: TGCAGTGCCCGAGAAGAGACAGGGGGAACTTCACCCCTCCACTTT.

The genes are TRBV7-9 and TRBJ1-1; TRBD1 might be the D (6 bases). CDR1 and CDR2 (germline): SEHNR, FQNEAQ (reference sequence). Trimming pared 3 bases from V and 1 base from J, leaving 15 bases between. This CDR3 spans 16 amino acids. The CDR3 region has the DNA TGTGCCAGCAGCTTGGCCGCCAGGGGCGGGAACACTGAAGCTTTCTTT. This translates into CASSLAARGGNTEAFF.

This chain joins TRBV2 and TRBJ2-4; 15 bases line up with TRBD2. The J segment lost 7 bases and the V segment lost 7 bases, leaving 5 bases of the junction unmatched. The CDR3 totals 15 residues. CDR1 is SNHLY and CDR2 is FYNNEI in the germline V gene. CDR3 sequence reads: CASIGTSGGPNIQYF. CDR3 DNA: TGTGCCAGCATCGGGACTAGCGGGGGGCCGAACATTCAGTACTTC.

The chain carries TRBV7-2 and TRBJ2-1; TRBD2 matches at 14 bases. V trimming: 6 bases; J trimming: 6 bases; junction bases outside the gene matches: 4. This CDR3 comprises 15 residues. Per the germline V gene, CDR1 is SGHTA and CDR2 is FQGNSA. DNA of the CDR3: TGTGCCAGCAGAGGGACTAGCGGGAGCTTCAATGAGCAGTTCTTC. This codes for CASRGTSGSFNEQFF.

This chain links TRBV5-1 with TRBJ2-2, with 8 bases identical to TRBD1. Unmatched junction bases numbered 3, after V lost 5 bases and J lost 6 bases. The germline CDR1 and CDR2 sequences are SGHRS and YFSETQ. CDR3 length equals 13 residues. The CDR3 coding sequence is TGCGCCAGCAGACCACAGGGGGCCGGGGAGCTGTTTTTT. This gives the protein CASRPQGAGELFF.

The chain carries TRBV5-1 and TRBJ1-2; D is unresolved. With 4 bases removed from V and 4 bases from J, the gap between germline ends came to 8 bases. The CDR3 has 12 amino acids. Germline-derived CDR1 and CDR2 are SGHRS and YFSETQ. Here the CDR3 reads CASSPGLYGYTF. The CDR3 DNA reads as TGCGCCAGCAGCCCCGGGCTCTATGGCTACACCTTC.

Only a few counts were recorded for this clonotype. V usage is TRBV6-1 and J usage is TRBJ1-2; 8 bases map to TRBD1. V dropped 3 bases and J dropped 8; count of bases not matched to a gene: 5. CDR1 MNHNS and CDR2 SASEGT come from the germline V gene. The CDR3 runs 13 residues. In DNA form, the CDR3 reads TGTGCCAGCAGTGATTCAGGGGGCGCGGGCTACACCTTC. It specifies CASSDSGGAGYTF.

The CDR3 sequence: CASSLEGQVYGYTF. The CDR3 bases are TGTGCCAGCAGCTTAGAGGGACAGGTCTATGGCTACACCTTC. This chain uses TRBV7-2 with TRBJ1-2; 8 bases agree with TRBD1. The junction had 2 bases not matched to a gene; V was cut back by 1 base and J by 4 bases. The CDR3 contains 14 residues. Looked up from germline, CDR1 is SGHTA and CDR2 is FQGNSA.

This chain links TRBV7-7 with TRBJ2-1; D gene unclear. The germline V gene has CDR1 SSHAT and CDR2 FNYEAQ (reference sequence). The CDR3 is made up of 13 amino acids. V lost 5 bases and J 6 bases, leaving 11 bases between the germline ends. Here the CDR3 reads CASSPLASNEQFF. The CDR3 bases are TGTGCCAGCAGCCCCCTGGCCTCCAATGAGCAGTTCTTC.

This clonotype has only a few counts. V is TRBV20-1 and J is TRBJ2-3, with TRBD2 matching 13 bases. Germline-derived CDR1 and CDR2 are DFQATT and SNEGSKA (reference sequence). Germline trimming cut 6 bases from V and 6 bases from J; bases unmatched to any gene: 6. The CDR3 is 14 residues long. Here the CDR3 reads CSAPTSGGADTQYF. CDR3 nucleotide sequence: TGCAGTGCACCTACTAGCGGGGGGGCGGATACGCAGTATTTT.

The rearrangement uses TRBV6-2 or TRBV6-3 and TRBJ2-7; D is possibly TRBD1 (6 bases). This CDR3 region has 14 residues. Trimming cost V 6 bases and J 2 bases, with 14 bases left between them. CDR1 and CDR2 (germline): MNHEY, SVGEGT. CDR3 bases: TGTGCCAGCAGGGGCCTCGGACAGCCCTACGAGCAGTACTTC. It is translated as CASRGLGQPYEQYF.

The chain joins TRBV7-6 to TRBJ2-1; 7 positions agree with TRBD2. With V trimmed by 5 bases and J by 7 bases, 8 bases remained unmatched. The CDR3 length is 14 residues. Germline V gene lookup returns CDR1 SGHVS and CDR2 FNYEAQ. As DNA, the CDR3 is TGTGCCAGCAGCCAAAGACTAGCAGGGAATGAGCAGTTCTTC. Its protein product is CASSQRLAGNEQFF.

There are a few counts of this clonotype. The CDR3 sequence is CASSEAPGNYGYTF. The CDR3 DNA reads TGTGCCAGCAGTGAAGCGCCGGGCAACTATGGCTACACCTTC. This chain connects TRBV2 to TRBJ1-2; D call uncertain. CDR1 and CDR2 (germline): SNHLY, FYNNEI. Trimming left V 0 bases short and J 2 bases short, with 7 bases between. The length of the CDR3 is 14 residues.

The sample holds a few counts of this clonotype. The V and J genes are TRBV20-1 and TRBJ2-3; tentatively, D is TRBD2 (6 bases). This CDR3 contains 14 residues. CDR1 DFQATT and CDR2 SNEGSKA come from the germline V gene (reference sequence). V dropped 6 bases and J dropped 2 bases, with 15 bases sitting between them. CDR3 DNA: TGCAGTGCACGGAGGGCGGGGATCACAGATACGCAGTATTTT. Translated, it gives CSARRAGITDTQYF.

This clonotype was seen only a few times. The chain recombines TRBV28 with TRBJ1-2, with D possibly being TRBD1 (6 bases). This CDR3 is 14 amino acids long. The V gene lost 2 bases and the J gene lost 7 bases, with 14 bases spanning the gap. Per germline, CDR1 MDHEN and CDR2 SYDVKM. The CDR3 sequence is CASSLGLGAAGYTF. Here the CDR3 DNA reads TGTGCCAGCAGTTTAGGGCTGGGGGCAGCTGGCTACACCTTC.

The chain links TRBV19 to TRBJ2-7, with TRBD1 identical over 8 bases. Germline CDR1 reads LNHDA; CDR2 reads SQIVND (reference sequence). Trimming at V came to 4 bases and at J to 0 bases, leaving 11 bases not matched to a gene. This CDR3 is built from 17 residues. This chain's CDR3 is CASSRGVRQGSSYEQYF. In DNA form, the CDR3 reads TGTGCCAGTAGTAGGGGAGTCCGACAGGGGAGCTCCTACGAGCAGTACTTC.

The genes are TRBV6-5 and TRBJ2-7, with D unclear. Germline V lookup: CDR1 MNHEY, CDR2 SVGAGI. The V end was cut by 0 bases, the J end by 1 base, with 7 bases between. This CDR3 has 14 amino acids. CDR3 nucleotides: TGTGCCAGCAGTTACTCCCCAGTTTCCTACGAGCAGTACTTC. This encodes CASSYSPVSYEQYF.

The gene calls are TRBV20-1 and TRBJ2-1; maybe TRBD2 (6 bases). The germline CDR1 and CDR2 sequences are DFQATT and SNEGSKA (reference sequence). Trimming removed 1 base from V and 1 base from J, with 14 bases in between. The CDR3 extends over 16 amino acids. CDR3 coding DNA: TGCAGTGCTAGAGGTCGGCGGCGGGGTTCCTACAATGAGCAGTTCTTC. Residues: CSARGRRRGSYNEQFF.

V and J are TRBV30 and TRBJ2-5; a possible D gene is TRBD2 (5 bases). The V gene's germline CDR1 is GTSNPN and CDR2 SVGIG (reference sequence). The V end was cut by 0 bases, the J end by 4 bases, with 12 bases between. CDR3 size: 14 residues. The CDR3 region has the DNA TGTGCCTGGAGTGTAGGCGCGGCGGGAGAGACCCAGTACTTC. Its translation is CAWSVGAAGETQYF.

The chain has TRBV15 and TRBJ1-4, with D perhaps TRBD1 (5 bases). Trimming left V 0 bases short and J 5 bases short, with 10 bases between. The germline V gene has CDR1 LNHNV and CDR2 YYDKDF (reference sequence). This CDR3 is 15 amino acids long. The CDR3 loop reads CATSRETGTNEKLFF. The CDR3 DNA is TGTGCCACCAGCAGAGAAACCGGGACGAATGAAAAACTGTTTTTT.

This clonotype was picked up a small number of times. The rearrangement uses TRBV7-9 and TRBJ1-2; possible D gene TRBD1, 5 bases. CDR1 is SEHNR and CDR2 is FQNEAQ in the germline V gene (reference sequence). V gave up 0 bases and J gave up 7 bases, with 15 bases separating them. This CDR3 is 15 amino acids long. This chain's CDR3 is CASSLAWGGAGGYTF. Here the CDR3 DNA reads TGTGCCAGCAGCTTAGCGTGGGGAGGGGCAGGTGGCTACACCTTC. The variable domain in full, completed from reference TRBV7-9 and TRBJ1-2, reads DTGVSQNPRHKITKRGQNVTFRCDPISEHNRLYWYRQTLGQGPEFLTYFQNEAQLEKSRLLSDRFSAERPKGSFSTLEIQRTEQGDSAMYLCASSLAWGGAGGYTFGSGTRLTVV.

V is TRBV7-7 and J is TRBJ2-5; 12 bases map to TRBD1. Per the germline V gene, CDR1 is SSHAT and CDR2 is FNYEAQ (reference sequence). The V gene end was trimmed by 5 bases and the J gene end by 4 bases; junction bases not matched to a gene: 8. The CDR3 sequence is 16 residues long. CDR3 in amino acids: CASSPVGTGGSETQYF. The CDR3 DNA follows: TGTGCCAGCAGCCCAGTCGGGACAGGGGGCTCAGAGACCCAGTACTTC.

V is TRBV27 and J is TRBJ1-2; D is perhaps TRBD1 (6 bases). The CDR3 has 16 amino acids. The germline V gene has CDR1 MNHEY and CDR2 SMNVEV (reference sequence). With 5 bases removed from V and 4 bases from J, the gap between germline ends came to 20 bases. The CDR3 bases are TGTGCCAGCAGTACCCAATTCGAACAGGGCGGCTATGGCTACACCTTC. As protein: CASSTQFEQGGYGYTF.

This clonotype was detected a few times. V usage is TRBV20-1 and J usage is TRBJ1-1; D remains ambiguous. Looked up from germline, CDR1 is DFQATT and CDR2 is SNEGSKA (reference sequence). The V and J ends lost 0 bases and 0 bases respectively, with 20 bases between them. There are 18 residues in the CDR3. The CDR3 sequence is CSARDTLGDFYMNTEAFF. As DNA, the CDR3 is TGCAGTGCTAGAGATACCCTCGGAGATTTCTATATGAACACTGAAGCTTTCTTT.

The chain recombines TRBV7-2 with TRBJ2-1, with D unresolved. This CDR3 has 15 amino acids. V shed 2 bases and J shed 8 bases, with 16 bases lying between them. Germline V gene sequence: CDR1 SGHTA, CDR2 FQGNSA. This chain's CDR3 is CASSLSPSVVDEQFF. CDR3 nucleotides: TGTGCCAGCAGCTTATCGCCAAGCGTCGTCGATGAGCAGTTCTTC.

This chain joins TRBV10-3 and TRBJ2-2; possibly TRBD1 or TRBD2 for D (6 bases each). Between the trimmed V and J ends, which lost 2 bases and 6 bases, there was a span of 13 bases. The CDR3 runs to 15 residues. CDR1 is ENHRY, CDR2 SYGVKD, per germline. The CDR3 DNA reads as TGTGCCATCAGTGAGAGGTCAGGGGAGGCCGGGGAGCTGTTTTTT. Encoded protein: CAISERSGEAGELFF.